The entry below gives a single T cell receptor beta chain sequence along with its context. Its target is unknown. The data were taken from a study of CD8 T cells in ankylosing spondylitis. Study-level points and caveats: Matched synovial fluid from ankylosing spondylitis patients was reported to be enriched for disease-linked clones. Ankylosing spondylitis blood appeared to be characterized by a TCR beta motif of fewer than ten highly homologous variants. Earlier work had already found some motif variants in reactive arthritis synovial fluid and blood.

For TCR beta, libraries came from quantitative 5'-RACE with molecular barcodes. MiXCR, applied by TCRdb to the 5' RACE reads, yields one record per CDR3 protein. Of 85,000 to 100,000 distinct CDR3 sequences listed, just under 9% are singletons. Per germline, CDR1 SQVTM and CDR2 ANQGSEA. The CDR3 has 14 amino acids. V shed 7 bases, J shed 3 bases, and the junction held 10 bases outside the gene matches. The rearrangement uses TRBV29-1 and TRBJ2-5, with 8 bases matching TRBD1. Sequences were obtained from blood, either unsorted or a sorted T cell fraction (not recorded which). The receptor comes from a male donor with ankylosing spondylitis or in good health (not recorded which). The CDR3 is CSATSGTGKETQYF. The CDR3 DNA sequence: TGCAGCGCAACGTCCGGGACAGGCAAAGAGACCCAGTACTTC.